The clone carrying this TCR beta chain was seen repeatedly, ten times or more. Authors of the study amplified TCR beta CDR3 regions from RNA transcripts. Carried out on the TCR CDR3, a first-round RT-PCR used the HTBI primer set. TCRdb re-called the multiplex PCR reads through MiXCR, storing one row per CDR3 protein. The profile shows hundreds of thousands of distinct CDR3 sequences, around 15% of them singletons. The CDR3 spans 12 residues. Germline V gene lookup returns CDR1 KGHSH and CDR2 LQKENI. The V end lost 6 bases, the J end lost 5 bases, and 7 bases lay between the germline ends. Used for diagnoses were clinical symptoms, serum thyroxine and TRAb, thyroid ultrasound and orbital computed tomography. PBMCs were collected from a 10 ml volume of fresh peripheral blood. The data belong to a study of T cells in Graves' hyperthyroidism and ophthalmopathy. Study overall: Once the initial diagnosis was made, peripheral blood was obtained before any treatment.

The V and J genes are TRBV18 and TRBJ2-2; D unclear. Sequenced sample: blood. This receptor was taken from a woman aged 60-70 years with Graves' ophthalmopathy. Written as DNA, the CDR3 is TGTGCCAGCTCGGACGTAACCGGGGAGCTGTTTTTT. Translated: CASSDVTGELFF.